This TCR beta chain originates from a study of shared clonotypes between healthy human individuals. Study in general: Each donor's CD8 memory used one plate, CD8 naive two, each CD4 subset three.

Study-wide points: The low donor count limited represented genetic and exposure-history diversity. Among donors, sharing of clonotypes was expected to be affected by sequencing depth.

Germline-derived CDR1 and CDR2 are MGHRA and YSYEKL. Trimming removed 0 bases at V and 6 bases at J, with 26 bases between. This CDR3 is built from 20 residues. In the case of this clone: Antigen unknown.

Each sorted subset replicate got 200 ng genomic DNA, 25,000 to 30,000 genomes. TCRdb's table, derived via immunoSEQ multiplex PCR, lists solely in-frame clones and lacks some. The table includes under 1,100,000 clones, about 77% detected once. This TCR came from a man younger than 30 in good health. The chain carries TRBV4-1 and TRBJ2-2, with TRBD1 as a possible D gene (6 bases). Sequencing was carried out using memory CD4+ T cells sorted from blood. Documented subset: CD45RA-negative fraction. CDR3 residues: CASSQDLRGSQGRSAGELFF. The CDR3 nucleotides read TGCGCCAGCAGCCAAGACTTGAGGGGTTCTCAGGGGCGATCGGCCGGGGAGCTGTTTTTT.